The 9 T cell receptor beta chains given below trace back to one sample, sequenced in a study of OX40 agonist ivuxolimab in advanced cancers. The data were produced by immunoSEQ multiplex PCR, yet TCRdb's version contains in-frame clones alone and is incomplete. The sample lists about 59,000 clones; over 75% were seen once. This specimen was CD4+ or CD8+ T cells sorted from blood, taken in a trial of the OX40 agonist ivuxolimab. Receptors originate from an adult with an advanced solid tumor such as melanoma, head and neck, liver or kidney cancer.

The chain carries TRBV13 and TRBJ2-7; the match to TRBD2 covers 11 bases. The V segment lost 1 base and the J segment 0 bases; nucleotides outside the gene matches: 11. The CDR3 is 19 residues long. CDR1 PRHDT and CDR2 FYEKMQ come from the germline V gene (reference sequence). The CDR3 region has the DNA TGTGCCAGCAGCTTAGCAACTAGCGGGGGAGCTCGGAGCTCCTACGAGCAGTACTTC. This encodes CASSLATSGGARSSYEQYF.

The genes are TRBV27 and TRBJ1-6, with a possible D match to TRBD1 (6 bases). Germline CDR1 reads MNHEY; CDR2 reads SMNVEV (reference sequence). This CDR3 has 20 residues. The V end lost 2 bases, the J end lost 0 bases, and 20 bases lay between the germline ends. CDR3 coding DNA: TGTGCCAGCAGTTTAAGGGGGTCCAAACTGCGCCGCTCCTATAATTCACCCCTCCACTTT. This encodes CASSLRGSKLRRSYNSPLHF.

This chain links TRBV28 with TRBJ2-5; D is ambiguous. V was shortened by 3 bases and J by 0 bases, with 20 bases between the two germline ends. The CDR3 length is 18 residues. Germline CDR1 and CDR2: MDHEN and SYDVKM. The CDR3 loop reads CASSFHRILPLYQETQYF. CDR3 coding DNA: TGTGCCAGCAGTTTCCATAGGATCCTACCCCTGTACCAAGAGACCCAGTACTTC.

CDR3 region: CASSRSGTELTEAFF. DNA of the CDR3: TGTGCCAGCAGCCGCTCCGGGACAGAACTCACTGAAGCTTTCTTT. V and J are TRBV7-9 and TRBJ1-1, with 7 nucleotides matching TRBD1. CDR1 is SEHNR, CDR2 FQNEAQ, per germline (reference sequence). The CDR3 runs to 15 residues. Trimming removed 5 bases from V and 4 bases from J; junction bases left unmatched: 10.

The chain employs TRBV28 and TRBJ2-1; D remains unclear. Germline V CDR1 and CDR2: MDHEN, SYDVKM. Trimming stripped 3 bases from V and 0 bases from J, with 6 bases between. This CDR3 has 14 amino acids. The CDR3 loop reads CASSFQSSYNEQFF. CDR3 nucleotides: TGTGCCAGCAGTTTCCAGAGCTCCTACAATGAGCAGTTCTTC.

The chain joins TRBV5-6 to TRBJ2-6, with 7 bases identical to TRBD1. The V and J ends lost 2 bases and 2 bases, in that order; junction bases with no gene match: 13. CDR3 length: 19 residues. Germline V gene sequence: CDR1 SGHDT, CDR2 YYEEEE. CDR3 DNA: TGTGCCAGCAGCTTTGGGGCAGGGGGTGGGAAGGCTGGGGCCAACGTCCTGACTTTC. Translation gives CASSFGAGGGKAGANVLTF.

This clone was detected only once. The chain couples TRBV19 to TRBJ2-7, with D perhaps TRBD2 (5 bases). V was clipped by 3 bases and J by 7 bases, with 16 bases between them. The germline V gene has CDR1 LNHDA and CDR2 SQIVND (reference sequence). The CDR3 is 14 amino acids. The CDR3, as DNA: TGTGCCAGTAGTATCGGCGGTCCTTCGGGGGAGCAGTACTTC. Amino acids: CASSIGGPSGEQYF.

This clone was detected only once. The chain's CDR3 is CASSQGLAGGQNEQFF. The CDR3 nucleotides are TGTGCCAGCAGCCAGGGCCTAGCGGGAGGGCAGAATGAGCAGTTCTTC. The V and J genes are TRBV7-2 and TRBJ2-1; 12 nucleotides match TRBD2. Trimming took 5 bases from V and 7 from J; bases not matched to a gene: 9. Germline values: CDR1 SGHTA, CDR2 FQGNSA. This CDR3 spans 16 amino acids.

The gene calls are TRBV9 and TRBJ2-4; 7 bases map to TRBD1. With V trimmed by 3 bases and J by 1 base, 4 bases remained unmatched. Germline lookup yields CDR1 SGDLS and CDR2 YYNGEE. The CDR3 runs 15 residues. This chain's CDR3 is CASSGSTGAKNIQYF. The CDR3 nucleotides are TGTGCCAGCAGCGGGTCGACAGGGGCCAAAAACATTCAGTACTTC.